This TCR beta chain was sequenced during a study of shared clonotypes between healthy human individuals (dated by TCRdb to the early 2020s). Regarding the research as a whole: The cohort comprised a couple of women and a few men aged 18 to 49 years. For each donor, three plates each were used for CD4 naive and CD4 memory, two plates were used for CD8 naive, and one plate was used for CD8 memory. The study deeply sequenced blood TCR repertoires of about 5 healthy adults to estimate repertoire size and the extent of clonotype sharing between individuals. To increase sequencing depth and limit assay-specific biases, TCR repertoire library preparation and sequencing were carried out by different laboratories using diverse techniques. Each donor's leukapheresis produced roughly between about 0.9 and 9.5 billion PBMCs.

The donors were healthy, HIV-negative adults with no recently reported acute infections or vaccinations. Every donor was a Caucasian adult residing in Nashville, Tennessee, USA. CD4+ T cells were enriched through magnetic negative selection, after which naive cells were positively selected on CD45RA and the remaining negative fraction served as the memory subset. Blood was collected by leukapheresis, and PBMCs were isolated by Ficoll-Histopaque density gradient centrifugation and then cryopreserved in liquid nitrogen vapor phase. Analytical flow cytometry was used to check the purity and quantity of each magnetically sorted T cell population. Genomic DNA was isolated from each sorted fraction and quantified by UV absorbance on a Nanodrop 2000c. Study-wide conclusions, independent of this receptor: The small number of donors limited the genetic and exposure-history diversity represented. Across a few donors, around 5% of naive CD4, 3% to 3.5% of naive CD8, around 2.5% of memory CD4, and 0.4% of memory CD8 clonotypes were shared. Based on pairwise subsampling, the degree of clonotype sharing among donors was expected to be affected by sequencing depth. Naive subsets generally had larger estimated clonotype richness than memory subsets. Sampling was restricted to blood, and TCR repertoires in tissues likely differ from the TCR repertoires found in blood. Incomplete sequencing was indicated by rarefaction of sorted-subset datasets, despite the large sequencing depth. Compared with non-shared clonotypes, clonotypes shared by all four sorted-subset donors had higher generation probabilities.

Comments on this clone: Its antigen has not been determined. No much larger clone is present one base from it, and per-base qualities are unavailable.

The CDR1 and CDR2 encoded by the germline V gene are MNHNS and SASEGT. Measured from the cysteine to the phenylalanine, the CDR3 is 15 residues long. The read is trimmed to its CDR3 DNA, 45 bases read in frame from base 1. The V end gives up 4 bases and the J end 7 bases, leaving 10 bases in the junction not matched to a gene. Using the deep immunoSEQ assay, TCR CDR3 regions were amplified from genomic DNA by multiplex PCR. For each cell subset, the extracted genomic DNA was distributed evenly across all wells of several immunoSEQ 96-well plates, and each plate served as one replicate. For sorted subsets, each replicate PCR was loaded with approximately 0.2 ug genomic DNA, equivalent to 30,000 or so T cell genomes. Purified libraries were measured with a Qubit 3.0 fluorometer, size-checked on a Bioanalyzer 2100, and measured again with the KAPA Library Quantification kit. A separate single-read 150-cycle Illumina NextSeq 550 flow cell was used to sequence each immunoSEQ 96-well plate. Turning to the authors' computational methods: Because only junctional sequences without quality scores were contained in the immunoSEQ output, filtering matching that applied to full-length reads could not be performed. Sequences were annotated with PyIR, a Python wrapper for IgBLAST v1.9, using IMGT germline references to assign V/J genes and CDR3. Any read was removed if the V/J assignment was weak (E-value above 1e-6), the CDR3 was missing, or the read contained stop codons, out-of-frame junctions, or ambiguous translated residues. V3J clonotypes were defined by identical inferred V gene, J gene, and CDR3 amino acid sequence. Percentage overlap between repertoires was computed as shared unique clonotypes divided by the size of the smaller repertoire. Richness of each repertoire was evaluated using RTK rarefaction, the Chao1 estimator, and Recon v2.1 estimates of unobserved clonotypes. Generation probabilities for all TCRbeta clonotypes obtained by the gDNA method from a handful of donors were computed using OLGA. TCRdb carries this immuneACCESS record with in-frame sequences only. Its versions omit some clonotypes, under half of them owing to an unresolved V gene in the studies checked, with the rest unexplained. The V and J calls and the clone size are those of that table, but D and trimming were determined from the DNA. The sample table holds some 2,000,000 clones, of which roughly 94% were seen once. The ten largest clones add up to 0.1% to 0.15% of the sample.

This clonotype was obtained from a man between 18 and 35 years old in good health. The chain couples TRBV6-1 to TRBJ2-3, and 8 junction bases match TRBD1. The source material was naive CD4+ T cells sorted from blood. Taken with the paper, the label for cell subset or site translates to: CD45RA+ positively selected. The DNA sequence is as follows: TGTGCCAGCAGTGGGGGACAGGCTTACCAATATACGCAGTATTTT. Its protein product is CASSGGQAYQYTQYF.